The sequence of this T cell receptor (beta chain) was determined in a study of blood T cell repertoires in COVID-19. Study information: The samples span acute and convalescent COVID-19 from the United States, Italy and Spain. T cells, B-cell-depleted T cells, or PBMCs supplied cDNA or gDNA.

Source study methods: Amplification from reference gene primers served as the basis for estimated nucleated cell counts. Here immunoSEQ multiplex PCR was the method, and the copy in TCRdb shows in-frame clones only, minus some. V, J and clone size are those of that table, while D and trimming were read from the DNA. The table lists tens of thousands of clones, approximately 90% of them singletons. Sequencing was performed on peripheral blood. The TCR originated in a human donor in a cohort sampled during active COVID-19.

In nucleotides, the CDR3 is TGTGCCAGTAAATGGACAGGGGGCGGGAGTAGGCCCCAGCATTTT. Encoded protein: CASKWTGGGSRPQHF. The chain has TRBV19 and TRBJ1-5; TRBD1 agrees at 11 bases. Germline V CDR1 and CDR2: LNHDA, SQIVND (reference sequence). The CDR3 is made up of 15 amino acids. The V gene end was trimmed by 7 bases and the J gene end by 9 bases; junction bases not matched to a gene: 11.